This entry concerns a single T cell receptor beta chain. These data are taken from a study of cytomegalovirus exposure and HLA in healthy donors. Vbeta (60) and Jbeta (13) primers were used in the PCR. The repertoire was sequenced with immunoSEQ multiplex PCR; TCRdb's copy has only in-frame clones and lacks some. The sample records under 110,000 clones, 60% to 80% being singletons. Germline CDR1 and CDR2: MGHDK and SYGVNS. The V and J ends lost 4 bases and 9 bases respectively, with 10 bases between them. CDR3 length: 12 residues. The chain is built from TRBV25-1 and TRBJ2-4; TRBD1 might be the D (7 bases). The TCR originated in a female donor in good health and CMV-seronegative. The material sequenced was PBMCs. This CDR3 reads CASSAGGGIQYF. As DNA, the CDR3 is TGTGCCAGCAGTGCAGGGGGAGGCATTCAGTACTTC.